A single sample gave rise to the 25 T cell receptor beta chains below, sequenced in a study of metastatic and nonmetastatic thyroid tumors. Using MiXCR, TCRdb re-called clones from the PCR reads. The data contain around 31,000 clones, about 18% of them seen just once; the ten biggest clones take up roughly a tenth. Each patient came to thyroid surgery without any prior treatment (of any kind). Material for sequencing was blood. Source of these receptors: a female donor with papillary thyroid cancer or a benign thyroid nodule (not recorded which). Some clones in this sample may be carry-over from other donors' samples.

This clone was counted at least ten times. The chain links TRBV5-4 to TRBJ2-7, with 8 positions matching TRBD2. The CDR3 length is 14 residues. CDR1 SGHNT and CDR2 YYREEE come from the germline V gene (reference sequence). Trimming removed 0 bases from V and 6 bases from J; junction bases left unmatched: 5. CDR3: CASSLAGGGREQYF. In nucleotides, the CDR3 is TGTGCCAGCAGCTTGGCCGGGGGGGGCCGCGAGCAGTACTTC.

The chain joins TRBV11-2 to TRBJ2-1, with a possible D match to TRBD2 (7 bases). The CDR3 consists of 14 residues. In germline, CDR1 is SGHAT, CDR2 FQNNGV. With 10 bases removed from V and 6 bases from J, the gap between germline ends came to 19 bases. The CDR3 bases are TGTGCCACCGGATTGGGGGGGCAAGGCAATGAGCAGTTCTTC. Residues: CATGLGGQGNEQFF. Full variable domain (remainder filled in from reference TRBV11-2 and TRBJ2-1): EAGVAQSPRYKIIEKRQSVAFWCNPISGHATLYWYQQILGQGPKLLIQFQNNGVVDDSQLPKDRFSAERLKGVDSTLKIQPAKLEDSAVYLCATGLGGQGNEQFFGPGTRLTVL.

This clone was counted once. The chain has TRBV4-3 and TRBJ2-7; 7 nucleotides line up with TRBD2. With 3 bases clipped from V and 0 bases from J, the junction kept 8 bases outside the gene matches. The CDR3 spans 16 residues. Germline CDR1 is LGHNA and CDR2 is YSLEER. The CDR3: CASSHPTRDYSYEQYF. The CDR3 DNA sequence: TGCGCCAGCAGCCATCCTACCCGGGACTACTCCTACGAGCAGTACTTC.

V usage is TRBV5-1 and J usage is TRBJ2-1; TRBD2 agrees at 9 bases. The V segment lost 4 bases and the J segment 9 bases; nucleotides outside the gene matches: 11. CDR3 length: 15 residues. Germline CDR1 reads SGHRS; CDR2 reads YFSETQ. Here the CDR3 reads CASSPGTSLSGEQFF. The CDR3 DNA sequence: TGCGCCAGCAGCCCAGGGACTAGCTTAAGCGGTGAGCAGTTCTTC.

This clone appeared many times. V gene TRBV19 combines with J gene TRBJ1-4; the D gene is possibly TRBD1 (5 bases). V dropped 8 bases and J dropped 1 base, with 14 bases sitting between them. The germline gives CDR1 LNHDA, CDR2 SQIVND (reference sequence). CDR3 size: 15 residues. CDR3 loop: CASSHGGETNEKLFF. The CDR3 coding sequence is TGTGCCAGTTCTCACGGGGGAGAAACTAATGAAAAACTGTTTTTT.

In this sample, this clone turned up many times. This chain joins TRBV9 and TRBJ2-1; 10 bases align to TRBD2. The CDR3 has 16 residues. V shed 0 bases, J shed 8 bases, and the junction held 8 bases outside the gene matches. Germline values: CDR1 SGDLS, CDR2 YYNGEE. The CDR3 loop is CASSVAAGGGSYEQFF. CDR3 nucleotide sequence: TGTGCCAGCAGCGTAGCAGCGGGAGGGGGGAGTTATGAGCAGTTCTTC.

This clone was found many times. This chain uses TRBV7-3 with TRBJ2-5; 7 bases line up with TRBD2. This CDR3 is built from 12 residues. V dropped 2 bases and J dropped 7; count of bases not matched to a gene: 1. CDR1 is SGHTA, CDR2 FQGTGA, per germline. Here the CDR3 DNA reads TGTGCCAGCAGCTTATCGGGGGGGACCCAGTACTTC. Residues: CASSLSGGTQYF.

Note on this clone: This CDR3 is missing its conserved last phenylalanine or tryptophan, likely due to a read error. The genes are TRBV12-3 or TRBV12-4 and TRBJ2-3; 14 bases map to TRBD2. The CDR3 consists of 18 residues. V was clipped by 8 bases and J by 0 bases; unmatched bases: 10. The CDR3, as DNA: TGTGCCAGCCTCCCGGGACTAGCGGGAGAGGGGAGCACAGATACGCAGTATTCT. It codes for CASLPGLAGEGSTDTQYS.

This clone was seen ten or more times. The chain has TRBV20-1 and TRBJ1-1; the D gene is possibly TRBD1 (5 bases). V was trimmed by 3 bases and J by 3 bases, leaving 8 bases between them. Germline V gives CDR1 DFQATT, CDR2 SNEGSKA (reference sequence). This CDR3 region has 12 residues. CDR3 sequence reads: CSARRGDTEAFF. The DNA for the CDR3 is TGCAGTGCTAGGAGGGGTGACACTGAAGCTTTCTTT.

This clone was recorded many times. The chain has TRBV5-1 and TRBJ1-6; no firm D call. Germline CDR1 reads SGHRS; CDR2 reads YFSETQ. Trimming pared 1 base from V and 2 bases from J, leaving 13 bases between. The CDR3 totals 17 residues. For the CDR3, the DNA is TGCGCCAGCAGCTTGCGGATACCGTCCACCTATAATTCACCCCTCCACTTT. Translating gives CASSLRIPSTYNSPLHF.

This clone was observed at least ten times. The CDR3 DNA is TGTGCCAGCAGCTTCGAGGCCGACTCTAATGAGCAGTTCTTC. Protein: CASSFEADSNEQFF. The chain uses TRBV7-3 and TRBJ2-1; D ambiguous. The CDR3 spans 14 residues. Germline V CDR1 and CDR2: SGHTA, FQGTGA. The V gene lost 3 bases and the J gene lost 7 bases, with 13 bases spanning the gap.

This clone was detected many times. The CDR3 DNA reads as TGTGCCAGCACCTCCCTAGGTCTGCAAGAGACCCAGTACTTC. It specifies CASTSLGLQETQYF. V is TRBV28 and J is TRBJ2-5; no clear D gene. This CDR3 has 14 amino acids. V lost 7 bases to trimming and J lost 2 bases, with 14 bases between them. CDR1 and CDR2 (germline): MDHEN, SYDVKM.

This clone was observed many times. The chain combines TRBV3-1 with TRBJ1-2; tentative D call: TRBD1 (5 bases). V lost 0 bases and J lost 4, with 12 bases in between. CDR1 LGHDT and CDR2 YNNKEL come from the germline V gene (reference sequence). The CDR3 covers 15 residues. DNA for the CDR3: TGTGCCAGCAGCCAAGATCTCGCAGGGAGCTATGGCTACACCTTC. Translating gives CASSQDLAGSYGYTF.

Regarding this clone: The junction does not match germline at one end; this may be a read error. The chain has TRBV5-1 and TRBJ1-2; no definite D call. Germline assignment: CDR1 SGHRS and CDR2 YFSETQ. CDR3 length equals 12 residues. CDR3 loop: CAGSSDGYVYTF. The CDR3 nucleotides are TGCGCCGGCAGCAGCGACGGCTATGTCTACACCTTC.

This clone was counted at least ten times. CDR3 sequence (DNA): TGTGCCAGTAGTATAGGTGGAGGAAACTATGGCTACACCTTC. This sequence encodes CASSIGGGNYGYTF. The chain links TRBV19 to TRBJ1-2, with D hard to call. V was cut by 1 base and J by 2 bases, with 8 bases left in between. The CDR3 runs to 14 residues. Germline assignment: CDR1 LNHDA and CDR2 SQIVND (reference sequence).

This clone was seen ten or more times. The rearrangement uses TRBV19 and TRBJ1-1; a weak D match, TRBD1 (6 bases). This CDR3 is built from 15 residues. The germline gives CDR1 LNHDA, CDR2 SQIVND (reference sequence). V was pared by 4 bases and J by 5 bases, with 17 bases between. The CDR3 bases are TGTGCCAGTAGTAAGGCAGCAGGGGCGATTACTGAAGCTTTCTTT. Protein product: CASSKAAGAITEAFF.

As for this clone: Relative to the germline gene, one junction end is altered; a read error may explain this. The CDR3 loop is CASSLSWIAGGRVETQYF. CDR3 bases: TGTGCCAGCAGTTTATCGTGGATAGCGGGGGGGAGAGTAGAGACACAGTACTTC. The V gene is TRBV27, the J gene TRBJ2-5, with 11 bases matching TRBD2. This CDR3 spans 18 amino acids. Per the germline V gene, CDR1 is MNHEY and CDR2 is SMNVEV (reference sequence).

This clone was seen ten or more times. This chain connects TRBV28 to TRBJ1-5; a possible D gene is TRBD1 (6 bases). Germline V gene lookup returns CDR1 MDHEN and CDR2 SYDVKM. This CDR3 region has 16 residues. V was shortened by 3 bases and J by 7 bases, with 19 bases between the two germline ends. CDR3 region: CASSFLQGKGHQPQHF. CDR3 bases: TGTGCCAGCAGTTTCTTACAGGGAAAGGGCCACCAGCCCCAGCATTTT.

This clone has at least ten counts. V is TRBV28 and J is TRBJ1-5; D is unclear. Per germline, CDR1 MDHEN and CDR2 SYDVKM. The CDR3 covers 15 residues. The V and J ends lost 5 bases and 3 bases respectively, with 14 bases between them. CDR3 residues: CASSPPGFDNQPQHF. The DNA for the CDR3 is TGTGCCAGCAGTCCCCCGGGGTTCGACAATCAGCCCCAGCATTTT.

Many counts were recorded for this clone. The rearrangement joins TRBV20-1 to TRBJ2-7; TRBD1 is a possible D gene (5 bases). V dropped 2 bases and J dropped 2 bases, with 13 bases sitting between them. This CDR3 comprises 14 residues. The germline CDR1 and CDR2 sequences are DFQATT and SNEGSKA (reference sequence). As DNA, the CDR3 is TGCAGTGCTAGACAGGGTCAAGCTCCCTACGAGCAGTACTTC. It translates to CSARQGQAPYEQYF.

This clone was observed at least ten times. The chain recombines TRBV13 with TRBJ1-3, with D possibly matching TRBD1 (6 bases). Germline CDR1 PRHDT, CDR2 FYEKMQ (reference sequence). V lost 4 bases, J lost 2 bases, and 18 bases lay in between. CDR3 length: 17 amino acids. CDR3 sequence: CASSSDPYRVAGNTIYF. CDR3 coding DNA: TGTGCCAGCAGCTCCGATCCTTACAGGGTGGCTGGAAACACCATATATTTT.

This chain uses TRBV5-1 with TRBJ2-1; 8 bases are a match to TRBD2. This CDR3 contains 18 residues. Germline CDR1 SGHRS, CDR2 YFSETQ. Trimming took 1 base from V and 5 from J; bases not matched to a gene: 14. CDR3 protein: CASSLITGGRTPDNEQFF. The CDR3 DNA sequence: TGCGCCAGCAGCTTGATTACTGGCGGGAGGACCCCCGACAATGAGCAGTTCTTC.

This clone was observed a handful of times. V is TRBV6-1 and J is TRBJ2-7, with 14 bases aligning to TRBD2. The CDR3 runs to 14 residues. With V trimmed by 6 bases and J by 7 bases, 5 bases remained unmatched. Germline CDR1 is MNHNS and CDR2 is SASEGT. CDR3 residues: CASREGLAGDEQYV. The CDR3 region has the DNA TGTGCCAGCAGGGAGGGACTAGCGGGAGATGAGCAGTACGTC.

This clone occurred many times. This CDR3 reads CASRERGRPANTGELFF. The CDR3 DNA follows: TGTGCCAGCAGGGAGCGGGGGAGGCCCGCGAACACCGGGGAGCTGTTTTTT. V and J are TRBV2 and TRBJ2-2, with 8 bases identical to TRBD2. Germline CDR1 SNHLY, CDR2 FYNNEI. The V segment lost 6 bases and the J segment 0 bases; nucleotides outside the gene matches: 9. This CDR3 is built from 17 residues. Based on the CDR3 plus reference TRBV2 and TRBJ2-2, the full variable domain is EPEVTQTPSHQVTQMGQEVILRCVPISNHLYFYWYRQILGQKVEFLVSFYNNEISEKSEIFDDQFSVERPDGSNFTLKIRSTKLEDSAMYFCASRERGRPANTGELFFGEGSRLTVL.

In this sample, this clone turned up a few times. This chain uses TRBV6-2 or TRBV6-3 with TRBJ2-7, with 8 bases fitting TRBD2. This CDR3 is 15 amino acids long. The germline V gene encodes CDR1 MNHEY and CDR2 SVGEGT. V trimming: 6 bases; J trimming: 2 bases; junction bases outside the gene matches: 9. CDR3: CASRRELAAPYEQYF. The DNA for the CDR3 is TGTGCCAGCAGACGAGAACTAGCGGCCCCCTACGAGCAGTACTTC.